Each of the 24 T cell receptor beta chains below was sequenced from the same sample in a study of blood T cells in healthy people across ages. The second PCR ran about 7 to 12 cycles with a sample-barcoded 5' primer and J-beta primers. Via MiXCR, TCRdb re-called the 5' RACE reads, giving one row per CDR3 protein. The table lists about 700,000 distinct CDR3 sequences, roughly 32% of them singletons. What was sequenced was blood. The receptor set was obtained from a woman aged 80 or over in good health.

The chain recombines TRBV15 with TRBJ1-1, with unresolved D. CDR3 length equals 15 residues. Germline values: CDR1 LNHNV, CDR2 YYDKDF (reference sequence). V lost 0 bases to trimming and J lost 2 bases, with 10 bases between them. The CDR3 region has the DNA TGTGCCACCAGCAGAGATCGGGGAGTTAACACTGAAGCTTTCTTT. Protein product: CATSRDRGVNTEAFF.

At least ten counts were recorded for this clonotype. The rearrangement uses TRBV7-3 and TRBJ2-1, with D perhaps TRBD1 (6 bases). V lost 3 bases, J lost 9 bases, and 18 bases lay in between. The CDR3 has 15 amino acids. Germline values: CDR1 SGHTA, CDR2 FQGTGA. CDR3 DNA: TGTGCCAGCAGCTTCTTGGGGACAAGACTCGGTGAGCAGTTCTTC. It translates to CASSFLGTRLGEQFF. The full variable domain, completed using reference TRBV7-3 and TRBJ2-1, is GAGVSQTPSNKVTEKGKYVELRCDPISGHTALYWYRQSLGQGPEFLIYFQGTGAADDSGLPNDRFFAVRPEGSVSTLKIQRTERGDSAVYLCASSFLGTRLGEQFFGPGTRLTVL.

CDR3 in amino acids: CSARVGGVTYEQYF. CDR3 nucleotides: TGCAGTGCTAGAGTGGGGGGGGTAACCTACGAGCAGTACTTC. J is TRBJ2-5 and V is TRBV20-1; 7 bases fit TRBD2. The tail of the sequence fits TRBJ2-7 better, so the J call may be wrong. The CDR3 sequence is 14 residues long. The germline CDR1 and CDR2 sequences are DFQATT and SNEGSKA (reference sequence).

The rearrangement links TRBV5-1 to TRBJ1-2, with TRBD1 matching 11 bases. Germline loops: CDR1 SGHRS, CDR2 YFSETQ. The CDR3 runs 15 residues. Unmatched junction bases numbered 10, after V lost 7 bases and J lost 5 bases. The CDR3 DNA is TGCGCCAGCGGCCTAGGACAGGGGGCTGGATATGGCTACACCTTC. Its translation is CASGLGQGAGYGYTF.

This clonotype was detected a few times. The chain links TRBV5-1 to TRBJ1-1; the D is unclear. The germline V and J ends were trimmed by 3 bases and 1 base, with 13 bases remaining between them. The CDR3 runs 15 residues. CDR1 and CDR2 (germline): SGHRS, YFSETQ. The DNA for the CDR3 is TGCGCCAGCAGCTGGACGGGTCGCTCGAACACTGAAGCTTTCTTT. It codes for CASSWTGRSNTEAFF.

This clonotype was counted a single time. The chain joins TRBV15 to TRBJ2-2; TRBD1 aligns across 10 bases. CDR1 LNHNV and CDR2 YYDKDF come from the germline V gene (reference sequence). The V segment lost 5 bases and the J segment 6 bases; nucleotides outside the gene matches: 6. The CDR3 is 15 residues long. DNA for the CDR3: TGTGCCACCAGCTCCCGGGACAGGGGCCCCGGGGAGCTGTTTTTT. It translates to CATSSRDRGPGELFF.

Ten or more counts support this clonotype. The V call is TRBV11-2, the J call TRBJ2-7; 9 bases are shared with TRBD1. V was clipped by 5 bases and J by 12 bases; unmatched bases: 11. In germline, CDR1 is SGHAT, CDR2 FQNNGV. The length of the CDR3 is 13 residues. CDR3 in amino acids: CASSRGQGLLRYF. DNA of the CDR3: TGTGCCAGCAGCCGGGGACAGGGCCTCCTTAGGTACTTC.

This clonotype was recorded many times. The chain joins TRBV14 to TRBJ1-2; D is possibly TRBD1 (5 bases). Trimming removed 1 base from V and 4 bases from J, with 13 bases in between. CDR3 length: 15 amino acids. Germline CDR1 and CDR2: SGHDN and FVKESK. DNA for the CDR3: TGTGCCAGCAGCCAAGCGGCAGGGACTTTCTATGGCTACACCTTC. Its translation: CASSQAAGTFYGYTF.

This clonotype came up many times. The rearrangement joins TRBV12-5 to TRBJ1-2; D gene uncertain. Per the germline V gene, CDR1 is LGHNT and CDR2 is FRNRAP. Trimming pared 2 bases from V and 2 bases from J, leaving 6 bases between. CDR3 length: 13 residues. The CDR3 spells CASGLFTNYGYTF. CDR3 bases: TGTGCTAGTGGTTTGTTTACGAACTATGGCTACACCTTC.

This clonotype has at least ten counts. The chain is built from TRBV7-2 and TRBJ2-7, with 12 bases that match TRBD2. Germline-derived CDR1 and CDR2 are SGHTA and FQGNSA. The CDR3 runs to 15 residues. With V trimmed by 4 bases and J by 2 bases, 3 bases remained unmatched. The CDR3 DNA is TGTGCCAGCAGCTCTAGCGGGGGGGACGCCTACGAGCAGTACTTC. Translation gives CASSSSGGDAYEQYF.

This clonotype was seen only a few times. Just one base apart from a much larger clone, this may be a read error. The CDR3, as DNA: TGTGCCAGCAGCTCCCTCAGGACTAGCGGGGGGTACTTATACAATGAGCAGTACTTC. Encoded protein: CASSSLRTSGGYLYNEQYF. This rearrangement joins TRBV7-6 to TRBJ2-5; 14 bases agree with TRBD2. Germline V CDR1 and CDR2: SGHVS, FNYEAQ. Trimming at V came to 4 bases and at J to 11 bases, leaving 21 bases not matched to a gene. CDR3 length: 19 residues. Full variable domain (outside the CDR3, taken from reference TRBV7-6 and TRBJ2-5): GAGVSQSPRYKVTKRGQDVALRCDPISGHVSLYWYRQALGQGPEFLTYFNYEAQQDKSGLPNDRFSAERPEGSISTLTIQRTEQRDSAMYRCASSSLRTSGGYLYNEQYFGPGTRLLVL.

In the case of this clonotype: One base away lies a much larger clone, so this may be a sequencing read error. The V call is TRBV11-3, the J call TRBJ2-1; D perhaps matches TRBD2 (6 bases). The last part of the DNA fits TRBJ2-7 better; the J call may be wrong. Germline V gene lookup returns CDR1 SGHNT and CDR2 YENEEA. The CDR3 runs 14 residues. The CDR3 protein is CASKRGSSYNEQYF. CDR3 bases: TGTGCCAGCAAACGGGGGTCGTCCTACAATGAGCAGTACTTC.

In regard to this clonotype: A read error is possible here, since a much larger clone lies one base away. The J gene is TRBJ1-2, the V gene TRBV27; no firm D call. The CDR3 is 17 amino acids. Germline CDR1 MNHEY, CDR2 SMNVEV (reference sequence). Here the CDR3 reads CASSLRAARTANYDYTF. The DNA of the CDR3 is TGTGCCAGCAGTTTGAGGGCAGCCAGGACGGCTAACTATGACTACACCTTC.

The chain employs TRBV6-5 and TRBJ1-2; 7 nucleotides match TRBD1. V was pared by 5 bases and J by 3 bases, with 6 bases of the junction left unmatched. Germline CDR1 MNHEY, CDR2 SVGAGI. The CDR3 sequence is 14 residues long. Here the CDR3 reads CASSPRQGDYGYTF. The CDR3, as DNA: TGTGCCAGCAGTCCTAGACAGGGCGACTATGGCTACACCTTC.

This clonotype has ten or more counts. The chain couples TRBV20-1 to TRBJ1-4, with D uncertain. Germline V CDR1 and CDR2: DFQATT, SNEGSKA (reference sequence). The V and J ends lost 5 bases and 0 bases respectively, with 7 bases between them. The CDR3 runs 13 residues. The CDR3 nucleotides are TGCAGTGCTCAGGATGCAACTAATGAAAAACTGTTTTTT. This sequence encodes CSAQDATNEKLFF.

This clonotype was seen at least ten times. J is TRBJ1-2 and V is TRBV29-1, with D maybe TRBD1 (6 bases). This CDR3 comprises 12 residues. Trimming shortened V by 5 bases and J by 4 bases, and 11 bases separated the two germline ends. CDR1 and CDR2 from the germline V gene are SQVTM and ANQGSEA. The DNA for the CDR3 is TGCAGCGTTAGGGGGGGCAGCTATGGCTACACCTTC. Protein: CSVRGGSYGYTF.

On this clonotype itself: A read error is possible here, since a much larger clone lies one base away. The genes are TRBV4-2 and TRBJ2-1, with a weak D call TRBD1 (6 bases). This CDR3 contains 16 residues. CDR1 is LGHNA, CDR2 YNFKEQ, per germline. The DNA of the CDR3 is TGTGCCAGCTACCAATCGGGCAGGGGTGCCTACAATGAGCGGTTCTTC. Protein product: CASYQSGRGAYNERFF.

About this clonotype itself: A much larger clone lies one base from this, so it may be a read error. V gene TRBV4-1 combines with J gene TRBJ2-1; the D gene could be TRBD1 or TRBD2 (6 bases each). Trimming cost V 0 bases and J 4 bases, with 16 bases left between them. The CDR3 has 17 amino acids. Germline loops: CDR1 MGHRA, CDR2 YSYEKL. DNA for the CDR3: TGCGCCAGCAGCCAAGAAATTCAGGGGACTCAGTACAATGAGCAGTTCTTC. Translated: CASSQEIQGTQYNEQFF.

This clonotype was observed a few times. This chain links TRBV5-1 with TRBJ2-2; D not certain. Germline CDR1 SGHRS, CDR2 YFSETQ. The germline V and J ends were trimmed by 0 bases and 6 bases, with 12 bases remaining between them. CDR3 length: 15 amino acids. In DNA, the CDR3 is TGCGCCAGCAGCTTGGCCAGGCAGGCCTCCGGGGAGCTGTTTTTT. It encodes CASSLARQASGELFF.

This clonotype was recorded a few times. A read error is possible here, since a much larger clone lies one base away. The chain carries TRBV10-3 and TRBJ2-4; 14 bases agree with TRBD2. Germline V CDR1 and CDR2: ENHRY, SYGVKD. The CDR3 totals 19 residues. CDR3 DNA sequence: TGTGCCATCAGCCCTAGGGCGGGACTAGCGGGGGAGGGCAAAAGCATTCAGTACTTC. Its protein product is CAISPRAGLAGEGKSIQYF.

In its sample, this clonotype was seen many times. The gene calls are TRBV27 and TRBJ2-5, with TRBD1 as a possible D gene (5 bases). This CDR3 has 13 amino acids. CDR1 and CDR2 (germline): MNHEY, SMNVEV (reference sequence). V was trimmed by 8 bases and J by 0 bases, leaving 10 bases between them. The chain's CDR3 is CASGPQDQETQYF. The DNA of the CDR3 is TGTGCCAGCGGCCCACAGGACCAAGAGACCCAGTACTTC.

This clonotype came up many times. CDR3 region: CSGVFSSGGASTDTQYF. The CDR3 DNA reads as TGCAGTGGGGTGTTTTCTAGCGGGGGGGCTAGCACAGATACGCAGTATTTT. This chain connects TRBV20-1 to TRBJ2-3, with 12 nucleotides matching TRBD2. V shed 7 bases and J 0 bases; nucleotides not matched to a gene: 11. The CDR3 spans 17 residues. Germline CDR1 is DFQATT and CDR2 is SNEGSKA (reference sequence).

This clonotype has at least ten counts. V and J are TRBV27 and TRBJ2-5, with D tentatively TRBD2 (5 bases). The CDR3 is 15 amino acids. V was shortened by 5 bases and J by 5 bases, with 18 bases between the two germline ends. Looked up from germline, CDR1 is MNHEY and CDR2 is SMNVEV (reference sequence). For the CDR3, the DNA is TGTGCCAGCAGTCCGGACCTCCGGGCGGGTGAGACCCAGTACTTC. Translated: CASSPDLRAGETQYF.

V is TRBV7-9 and J is TRBJ1-4, with TRBD1 as a possible D gene (5 bases). The CDR3 totals 13 residues. Trimming pared 2 bases from V and 10 bases from J, leaving 11 bases between. Germline CDR1 and CDR2: SEHNR and FQNEAQ (reference sequence). The CDR3 bases are TGTGCCAGCAGCTTATCAGTCCAGGGAAAACTGTTTTTT. Translation gives CASSLSVQGKLFF.